The rows below give T cell receptor beta chains drawn from one sample of a study of blood T cell repertoires in COVID-19. Sequencing was performed with immunoSEQ multiplex PCR; in TCRdb, only in-frame clones are kept and a portion is missing. The table includes fewer than 300,000 clones, about 89% detected once. Material: peripheral blood. The receptor source for this set is a woman aged 30 to 39 with COVID-19, enrolled during active disease. Both conserved end residues are part of each CDR3. A D gene is named only where the DNA matches it firmly. Size is omitted from some rows. Given values are once, few, many or a class for expanded clones.

CDR3aa: CASSAGLAGGPSYNEQFF
CDR3nt: TGCGCCAGCAGCGCGGGACTAGCGGGAGGGCCCTCCTACAATGAGCAGTTCTTC
abundance: -
j_gene: TRBJ2-1
d_gene: TRBD2
v_gene: TRBV5-1

CDR3aa: CPSEGNTGELFF
CDR3nt: TGTCCTAGCGAGGGGAACACCGGGGAGCTGTTTTTT
abundance: -
j_gene: TRBJ2-2
d_gene: -
v_gene: TRBV25-1

CDR3aa: CASSEAGTPYNSPLHF
CDR3nt: TGTGCCAGCAGTGAAGCCGGGACACCATATAATTCACCCCTCCACTTT
abundance: -
j_gene: TRBJ1-6
d_gene: -
v_gene: TRBV6-1

CDR3aa: CASSLGGQGWETQYF
CDR3nt: TGTGCCAGCAGCTTAGGGGGGCAGGGTTGGGAGACCCAGTACTTC
abundance: -
j_gene: TRBJ2-5
d_gene: -
v_gene: TRBV11-2

CDR3aa: CASSERQGNEQFF
CDR3nt: TGCGCCAGCAGTGAAAGACAGGGCAATGAGCAGTTCTTC
abundance: -
j_gene: TRBJ2-1
d_gene: TRBD1
v_gene: TRBV10-2

CDR3aa: CASSLTRSNEQFF
CDR3nt: TGTGCCAGCAGCTTAACCCGGAGCAATGAGCAGTTCTTC
abundance: -
j_gene: TRBJ2-1
d_gene: -
v_gene: TRBV7-3

CDR3aa: CASSLDRVNYGYTF
CDR3nt: TGTGCCAGCAGCTTGGACAGGGTAAACTATGGCTACACCTTC
abundance: -
j_gene: TRBJ1-2
d_gene: -
v_gene: TRBV5-5

CDR3aa: CASSLGTGVSPLHF
CDR3nt: TGTGCCAGCAGTTTAGGGACAGGGGTTTCACCCCTCCACTTT
abundance: -
j_gene: TRBJ1-6
d_gene: TRBD1
v_gene: TRBV27

CDR3aa: CASSLQGAHNSPLHF
CDR3nt: TGTGCCAGCAGTTTACAGGGGGCGCATAATTCACCCCTCCACTTT
abundance: -
j_gene: TRBJ1-6
d_gene: TRBD1
v_gene: TRBV6-5

CDR3aa: CASSLFQGIGYNSPLHF
CDR3nt: TGTGCCAGCAGCTTATTCCAGGGGATAGGGTACAATTCACCCCTCCACTTT
abundance: -
j_gene: TRBJ1-6
d_gene: -
v_gene: TRBV7-6

CDR3aa: CASRVRRDTTYGYTF
CDR3nt: TGTGCCAGCAGAGTTCGAAGGGACACGACGTATGGCTACACCTTC
abundance: -
j_gene: TRBJ1-2
d_gene: -
v_gene: TRBV6-5

CDR3aa: CASSHPTGLATPAKNIQYF
CDR3nt: TGTGCCAGCAGCCATCCCACCGGGCTAGCTACACCAGCCAAAAACATTCAGTACTTC
abundance: -
j_gene: TRBJ2-4
d_gene: -
v_gene: TRBV4-2

CDR3aa: CASSLDVSAGAREQYF
CDR3nt: TGTGCCAGCAGCTTAGATGTGTCAGCGGGAGCGAGGGAGCAGTACTTC
abundance: -
j_gene: TRBJ2-7
d_gene: TRBD2
v_gene: TRBV7-2

CDR3aa: CATSRDQGEETQYF
CDR3nt: TGTGCCACCAGCAGAGATCAGGGGGAGGAGACCCAGTACTTC
abundance: -
j_gene: TRBJ2-5
d_gene: TRBD1
v_gene: TRBV15

CDR3aa: CASSFLTGRNTGELFF
CDR3nt: TGTGCCAGCAGCTTTTTGACAGGCCGTAACACCGGGGAGCTGTTTTTT
abundance: once
j_gene: TRBJ2-2
d_gene: -
v_gene: TRBV5-5

CDR3aa: CASSKSQGRVVADQPQHF
CDR3nt: TGTGCCAGTAGTAAGTCTCAGGGAAGGGTGGTTGCGGATCAGCCCCAGCATTTT
abundance: -
j_gene: TRBJ1-5
d_gene: -
v_gene: TRBV19

CDR3aa: CASSQQGLISGNTIYF
CDR3nt: TGTGCCAGCAGCCAACAGGGACTGATCTCTGGAAACACCATATATTTT
abundance: -
j_gene: TRBJ1-3
d_gene: -
v_gene: TRBV16

CDR3aa: CASTPDREGTEAFF
CDR3nt: TGTGCCAGCACTCCGGACAGGGAGGGCACTGAAGCTTTCTTT
abundance: once
j_gene: TRBJ1-1
d_gene: TRBD1
v_gene: TRBV6-6

CDR3aa: CASGSQGNDSPLHF
CDR3nt: TGTGCCAGCGGTTCGCAGGGGAACGATTCACCCCTCCACTTT
abundance: -
j_gene: TRBJ1-6
d_gene: -
v_gene: TRBV2

CDR3aa: CASSLEGGYGEKLFF
CDR3nt: TGTGCCAGCAGCTTGGAGGGGGGGTACGGTGAAAAACTGTTTTTT
abundance: many
j_gene: TRBJ1-4
d_gene: -
v_gene: TRBV7-6

CDR3aa: CASSKLLLNTDTQYF
CDR3nt: TGTGCCAGCAGCAAACTCCTCTTAAACACAGATACGCAGTATTTT
abundance: -
j_gene: TRBJ2-3
d_gene: -
v_gene: TRBV21-1

CDR3aa: CASSPPHLGGGYTF
CDR3nt: TGTGCCAGCTCACCACCTCATCTAGGGGGAGGCTACACCTTC
abundance: -
j_gene: TRBJ1-2
d_gene: -
v_gene: TRBV18

CDR3aa: CASSFQNPGNTIYF
CDR3nt: TGTGCCAGCAGCTTCCAGAACCCTGGAAACACCATATATTTT
abundance: -
j_gene: TRBJ1-3
d_gene: -
v_gene: TRBV7-2

CDR3aa: CAWSSTGSEEKLFF
CDR3nt: TGTGCCTGGAGTTCGACAGGGAGCGAGGAAAAACTGTTTTTT
abundance: -
j_gene: TRBJ1-4
d_gene: TRBD1
v_gene: TRBV30

CDR3aa: CARGGPRGQGYTF
CDR3nt: TGTGCCAGGGGGGGGCCCAGGGGACAAGGCTACACCTTC
abundance: -
j_gene: TRBJ1-2
d_gene: -
v_gene: TRBV2

CDR3aa: CASSYRDRASTEAFF
CDR3nt: TGTGCCAGCAGTTACCGAGACAGGGCAAGCACTGAAGCTTTCTTT
abundance: -
j_gene: TRBJ1-1
d_gene: TRBD1
v_gene: TRBV6-5

CDR3aa: CATSDPGGPHSYEQYF
CDR3nt: TGTGCCACCAGTGATCCAGGGGGACCTCACTCCTACGAGCAGTACTTC
abundance: -
j_gene: TRBJ2-7
d_gene: TRBD1
v_gene: TRBV24-1

CDR3aa: CASSTGDRSGYTF
CDR3nt: TGTGCCAGCAGTACTGGGGACAGGTCGGGCTACACCTTC
abundance: -
j_gene: TRBJ1-2
d_gene: TRBD1
v_gene: TRBV6-6

CDR3aa: CASSPHDRLGQPQHF
CDR3nt: TGTGCCAGCAGTCCACACGACAGGTTAGGTCAGCCCCAGCATTTT
abundance: -
j_gene: TRBJ1-5
d_gene: -
v_gene: TRBV28

CDR3aa: CASSPVRNVNEQFF
CDR3nt: TGTGCCAGCTCACCAGTCAGGAACGTAAATGAGCAGTTCTTC
abundance: -
j_gene: TRBJ2-1
d_gene: -
v_gene: TRBV18

CDR3aa: CASSPSGTTYNEQFF
CDR3nt: TGCGCCAGCAGCCCTAGCGGGACCACCTACAATGAGCAGTTCTTC
abundance: -
j_gene: TRBJ2-1
d_gene: TRBD2
v_gene: TRBV4-1

CDR3aa: CASSEVNLYYEQYF
CDR3nt: TGCGCCAGCAGTGAGGTAAACTTGTACTACGAGCAGTACTTC
abundance: once
j_gene: TRBJ2-7
d_gene: -
v_gene: TRBV10-2

CDR3aa: CASSPRQGAAYEQYF
CDR3nt: TGTGCCAGCAGCCCTCGACAGGGAGCCGCCTACGAGCAGTACTTC
abundance: few
j_gene: TRBJ2-7
d_gene: TRBD1
v_gene: TRBV6-2/TRBV6-3

CDR3aa: CASSLIPDRKNTGELFF
CDR3nt: TGTGCCAGCAGCTTAATCCCAGACAGGAAGAACACCGGGGAGCTGTTTTTT
abundance: few
j_gene: TRBJ2-2
d_gene: -
v_gene: TRBV11-2

CDR3aa: CASSSYGSGSLQNIQYF
CDR3nt: TGTGCCAGCAGCTCTTATGGTAGCGGGAGCCTCCAAAACATTCAGTACTTC
abundance: -
j_gene: TRBJ2-4
d_gene: TRBD2
v_gene: TRBV13

CDR3aa: CSARVRDEQFF
CDR3nt: TGCAGTGCTAGGGTGAGGGATGAGCAGTTCTTC
abundance: -
j_gene: TRBJ2-1
d_gene: -
v_gene: TRBV20-1

CDR3aa: CASSQGLAPNNEQFF
CDR3nt: TGTGCCAGCTCTCAAGGACTAGCCCCCAACAATGAGCAGTTCTTC
abundance: -
j_gene: TRBJ2-1
d_gene: TRBD2
v_gene: TRBV18

CDR3aa: CASSLGRLAISEQFF
CDR3nt: TGTGCCAGCAGCTTGGGGAGACTAGCGATTTCTGAGCAGTTCTTC
abundance: -
j_gene: TRBJ2-1
d_gene: TRBD2
v_gene: TRBV5-6

CDR3aa: CSVGDSSFQQYF
CDR3nt: TGCAGCGTTGGGGACAGTTCCTTTCAGCAGTACTTC
abundance: -
j_gene: TRBJ2-7
d_gene: TRBD1
v_gene: TRBV29-1

CDR3aa: CASSQGLVGVAGPSYEQYF
CDR3nt: TGTGCCAGCAGCCAAGGACTCGTGGGAGTAGCGGGACCTTCCTACGAGCAGTACTTC
abundance: -
j_gene: TRBJ2-7
d_gene: TRBD2
v_gene: TRBV4-2

CDR3aa: CASSFSGSTQPQHF
CDR3nt: TGTGCCAGCAGTTTTAGCGGCTCGACTCAGCCCCAGCATTTT
abundance: -
j_gene: TRBJ1-5
d_gene: -
v_gene: TRBV28

CDR3aa: CATSRDLTEPQHF
CDR3nt: TGTGCCACCAGCAGAGATTTGACAGAGCCCCAGCATTTT
abundance: -
j_gene: TRBJ1-5
d_gene: -
v_gene: TRBV15

CDR3aa: CASREVASGTYEQYF
CDR3nt: TGCGCCAGCAGAGAGGTGGCTAGCGGCACCTACGAGCAGTACTTC
abundance: -
j_gene: TRBJ2-7
d_gene: TRBD2
v_gene: TRBV5-1

CDR3aa: CASSVDRGDEQFF
CDR3nt: TGTGCCAGCAGCGTAGACAGGGGCGATGAGCAGTTCTTC
abundance: -
j_gene: TRBJ2-1
d_gene: TRBD1
v_gene: TRBV9

CDR3aa: CASSITSGNSYEQYF
CDR3nt: TGTGCCAGTAGCATTACTAGCGGGAACTCCTACGAGCAGTACTTC
abundance: -
j_gene: TRBJ2-7
d_gene: TRBD2
v_gene: TRBV19

CDR3aa: CASSLVASGSLNEQFF
CDR3nt: TGTGCCAGCAGCTTAGTGGCTAGCGGGAGTCTCAATGAGCAGTTCTTC
abundance: -
j_gene: TRBJ2-1
d_gene: TRBD2
v_gene: TRBV7-2

CDR3aa: CASSPPRGLGNTIYF
CDR3nt: TGTGCCAGCAGTCCCCCGCGGGGGCTTGGAAACACCATATATTTT
abundance: -
j_gene: TRBJ1-3
d_gene: -
v_gene: TRBV25-1

CDR3aa: CASGALSMNTEAFF
CDR3nt: TGTGCCAGCGGAGCGTTATCTATGAACACTGAAGCTTTCTTT
abundance: once
j_gene: TRBJ1-1
d_gene: -
v_gene: TRBV2

CDR3aa: CASSLSAGRISSYNEQFF
CDR3nt: TGTGCCAGCAGTTTATCAGCGGGTCGAATCAGCTCCTACAATGAGCAGTTCTTC
abundance: -
j_gene: TRBJ2-1
d_gene: -
v_gene: TRBV28

CDR3aa: CASSIGQSPQPQHF
CDR3nt: TGTGCCAGTAGTATTGGACAGAGCCCCCAGCCCCAGCATTTT
abundance: once
j_gene: TRBJ1-5
d_gene: -
v_gene: TRBV19